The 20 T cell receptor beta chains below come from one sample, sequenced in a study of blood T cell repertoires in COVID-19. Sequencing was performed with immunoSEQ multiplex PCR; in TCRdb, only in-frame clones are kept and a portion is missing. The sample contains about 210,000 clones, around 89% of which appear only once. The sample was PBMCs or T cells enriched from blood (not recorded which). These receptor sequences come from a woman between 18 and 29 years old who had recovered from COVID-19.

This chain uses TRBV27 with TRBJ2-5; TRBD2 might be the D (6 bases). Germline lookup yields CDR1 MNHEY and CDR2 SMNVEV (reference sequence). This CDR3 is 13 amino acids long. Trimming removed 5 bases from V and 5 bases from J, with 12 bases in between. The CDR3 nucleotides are TGTGCCAGCAGTCCGGGACTTTCTGAGACCCAGTACTTC. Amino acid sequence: CASSPGLSETQYF.

CDR3 in amino acids: CASSPQGASGYTF. The CDR3 coding sequence is TGTGCCAGCTCACCCCAGGGGGCCTCTGGCTACACCTTC. The chain recombines TRBV18 with TRBJ1-2; 8 bases fit TRBD1. The CDR3 is 13 residues long. Germline V lookup: CDR1 KGHSH, CDR2 LQKENI. V was pared by 3 bases and J by 7 bases, with 4 bases of the junction left unmatched. Looking up the rest from reference TRBV18 and TRBJ1-2 gives the full variable domain: NAGVMQNPRHLVRRRGQEARLRCSPMKGHSHVYWYRQLPEEGLKFMVYLQKENIIDESGMPKERFSAEFPKEGPSILRIQQVVRGDSAAYFCASSPQGASGYTFGSGTRLTVV.

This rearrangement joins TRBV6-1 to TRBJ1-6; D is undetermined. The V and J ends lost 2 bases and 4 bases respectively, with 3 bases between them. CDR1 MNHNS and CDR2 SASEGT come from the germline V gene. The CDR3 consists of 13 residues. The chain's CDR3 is CASSEHYNSPLHF. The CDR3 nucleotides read TGTGCCAGCAGTGAACATTATAATTCACCCCTCCACTTT.

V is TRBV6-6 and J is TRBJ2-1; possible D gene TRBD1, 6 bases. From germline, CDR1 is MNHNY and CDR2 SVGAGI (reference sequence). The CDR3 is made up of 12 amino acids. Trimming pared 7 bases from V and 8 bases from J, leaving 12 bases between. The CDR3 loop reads CASNRQVDEQFF. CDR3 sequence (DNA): TGTGCCAGCAACAGACAGGTCGATGAGCAGTTCTTC.

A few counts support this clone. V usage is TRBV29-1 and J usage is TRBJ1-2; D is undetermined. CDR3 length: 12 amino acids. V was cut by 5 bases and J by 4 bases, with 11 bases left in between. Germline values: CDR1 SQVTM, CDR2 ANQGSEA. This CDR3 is CSVTRAAYGYTF. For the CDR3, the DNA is TGCAGCGTTACTAGGGCGGCCTATGGCTACACCTTC.

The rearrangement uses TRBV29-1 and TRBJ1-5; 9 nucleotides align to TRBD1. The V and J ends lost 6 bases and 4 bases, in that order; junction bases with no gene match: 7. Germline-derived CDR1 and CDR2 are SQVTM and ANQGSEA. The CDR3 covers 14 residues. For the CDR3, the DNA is TGCAGCGTCGTGACAGGGGGGGCAAATCAGCCCCAGCATTTT. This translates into CSVVTGGANQPQHF.

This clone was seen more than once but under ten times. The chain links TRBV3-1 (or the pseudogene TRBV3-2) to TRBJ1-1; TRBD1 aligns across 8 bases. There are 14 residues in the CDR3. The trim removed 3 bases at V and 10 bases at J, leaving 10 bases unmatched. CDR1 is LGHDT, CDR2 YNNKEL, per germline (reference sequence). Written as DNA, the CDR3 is TGTGCCAGCAGCCAGCAGACTACAGGGGGTGCAGCTTTCTTT. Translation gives CASSQQTTGGAAFF.

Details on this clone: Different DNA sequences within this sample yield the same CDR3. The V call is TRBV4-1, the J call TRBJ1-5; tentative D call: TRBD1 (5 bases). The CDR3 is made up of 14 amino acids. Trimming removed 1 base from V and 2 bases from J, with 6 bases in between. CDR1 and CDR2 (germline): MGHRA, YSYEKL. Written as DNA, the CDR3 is TGCGCCAGCAGCCAAGTAGGGGGCAATCAGCCCCAGCATTTT. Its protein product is CASSQVGGNQPQHF.

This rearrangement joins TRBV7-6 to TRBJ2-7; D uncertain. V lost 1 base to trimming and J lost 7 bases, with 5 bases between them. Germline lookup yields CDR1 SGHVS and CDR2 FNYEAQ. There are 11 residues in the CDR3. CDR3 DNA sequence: TGTGCCAGCAGCTTAGGGAGAGAGCAGTACTTC. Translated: CASSLGREQYF.

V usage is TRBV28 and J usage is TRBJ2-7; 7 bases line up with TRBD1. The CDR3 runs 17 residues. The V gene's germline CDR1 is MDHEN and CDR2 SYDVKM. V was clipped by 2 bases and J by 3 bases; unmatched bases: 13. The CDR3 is CASSLAIPGQPFYEQYF. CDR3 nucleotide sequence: TGTGCCAGCAGTTTAGCCATTCCGGGACAGCCCTTCTACGAGCAGTACTTC.

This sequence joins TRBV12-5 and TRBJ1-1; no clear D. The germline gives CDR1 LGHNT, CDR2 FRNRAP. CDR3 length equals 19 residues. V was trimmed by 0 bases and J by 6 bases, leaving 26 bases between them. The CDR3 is CASGLVISGWAESAAEAFF. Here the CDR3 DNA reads TGTGCTAGTGGTTTGGTAATAAGTGGGTGGGCAGAATCGGCCGCTGAAGCTTTCTTT.

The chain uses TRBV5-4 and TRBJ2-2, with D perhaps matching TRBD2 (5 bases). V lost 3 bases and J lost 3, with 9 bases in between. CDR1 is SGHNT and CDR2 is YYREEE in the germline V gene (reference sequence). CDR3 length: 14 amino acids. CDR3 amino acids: CASSSGTHTGELFF. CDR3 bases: TGTGCCAGCAGCTCGGGAACTCACACCGGGGAGCTGTTTTTT.

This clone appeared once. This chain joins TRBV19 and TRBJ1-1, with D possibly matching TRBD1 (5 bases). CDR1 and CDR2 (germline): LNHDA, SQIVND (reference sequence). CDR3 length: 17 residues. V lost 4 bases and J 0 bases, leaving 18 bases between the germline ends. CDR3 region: CASSKKGLSGLNTEAFF. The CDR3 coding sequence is TGTGCCAGTAGTAAAAAGGGGTTATCTGGTTTGAACACTGAAGCTTTCTTT.

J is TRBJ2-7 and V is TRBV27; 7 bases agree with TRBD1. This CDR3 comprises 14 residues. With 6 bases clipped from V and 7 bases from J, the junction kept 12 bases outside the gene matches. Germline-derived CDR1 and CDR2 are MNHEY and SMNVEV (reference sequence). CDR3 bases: TGTGCCAGCAGCCTACAGGGGACCTCTGGGGAGCAGTACTTC. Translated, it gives CASSLQGTSGEQYF.

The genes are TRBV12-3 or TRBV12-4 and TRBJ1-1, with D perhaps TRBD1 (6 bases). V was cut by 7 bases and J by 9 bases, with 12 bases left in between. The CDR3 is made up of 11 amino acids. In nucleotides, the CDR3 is TGTGCCAGCACTTCGGACAGAAAAGCTTTCTTT. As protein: CASTSDRKAFF.

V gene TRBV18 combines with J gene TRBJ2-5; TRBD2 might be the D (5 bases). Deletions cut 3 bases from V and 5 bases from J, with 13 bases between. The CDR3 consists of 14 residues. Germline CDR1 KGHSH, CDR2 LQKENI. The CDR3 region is CASSPSIGGETQYF. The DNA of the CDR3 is TGTGCCAGCTCACCTTCGATCGGCGGGGAGACCCAGTACTTC.

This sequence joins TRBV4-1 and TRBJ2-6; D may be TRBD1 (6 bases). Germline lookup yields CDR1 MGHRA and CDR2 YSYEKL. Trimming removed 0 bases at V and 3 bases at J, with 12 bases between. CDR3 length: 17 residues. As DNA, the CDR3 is TGCGCCAGCAGCCAAGAAGGCAGGGGCAGTGGGGCCAACGTCCTGACTTTC. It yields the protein CASSQEGRGSGANVLTF.

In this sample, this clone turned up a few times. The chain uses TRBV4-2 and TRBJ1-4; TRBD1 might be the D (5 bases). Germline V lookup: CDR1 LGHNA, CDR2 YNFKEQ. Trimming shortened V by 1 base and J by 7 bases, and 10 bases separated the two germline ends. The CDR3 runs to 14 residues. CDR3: CASSQARGAEKLFF. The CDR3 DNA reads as TGTGCCAGCAGCCAAGCTCGTGGGGCTGAAAAACTGTTTTTT.

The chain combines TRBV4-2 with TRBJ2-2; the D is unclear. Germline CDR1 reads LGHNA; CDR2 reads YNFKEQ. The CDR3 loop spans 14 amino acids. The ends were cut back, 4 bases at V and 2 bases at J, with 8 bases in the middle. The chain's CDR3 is CASSLSLNTGELFF. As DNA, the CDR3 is TGTGCCAGCAGCCTCTCTCTAAACACCGGGGAGCTGTTTTTT.

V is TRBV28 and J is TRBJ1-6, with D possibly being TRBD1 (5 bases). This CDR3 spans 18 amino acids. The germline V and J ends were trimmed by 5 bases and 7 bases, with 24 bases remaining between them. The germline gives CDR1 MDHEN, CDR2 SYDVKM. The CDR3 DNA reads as TGTGCCAGCAGTCCAAGGACGGGTACGGGGGTGGGGAATTCACCCCTCCACTTT. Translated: CASSPRTGTGVGNSPLHF.